Included here is one TCR beta chain sequence, with context. The sample comes from a study of blood T cell repertoires in COVID-19. A Seattle source enrolled patients during active infection and followed them longitudinally. Generated by immunoSEQ multiplex PCR, the TCRdb table keeps only in-frame clones and is missing some. The data show some 150,000 clones, with 80% to 90% seen just once and approximately 8% held by the top ten. In germline, CDR1 is KGHSH, CDR2 LQKENI. This CDR3 has 14 amino acids. Trimming stripped 0 bases from V and 0 bases from J, with 2 bases between. This clonotype originated in a woman aged 60-75 years with COVID-19, enrolled during active disease. V gene TRBV18 combines with J gene TRBJ2-2; unclear D gene. The sequencing input was peripheral blood. For the CDR3, the DNA is TGTGCCAGCTCACCACCTACGAACACCGGGGAGCTGTTTTTT. Its protein product is CASSPPTNTGELFF.